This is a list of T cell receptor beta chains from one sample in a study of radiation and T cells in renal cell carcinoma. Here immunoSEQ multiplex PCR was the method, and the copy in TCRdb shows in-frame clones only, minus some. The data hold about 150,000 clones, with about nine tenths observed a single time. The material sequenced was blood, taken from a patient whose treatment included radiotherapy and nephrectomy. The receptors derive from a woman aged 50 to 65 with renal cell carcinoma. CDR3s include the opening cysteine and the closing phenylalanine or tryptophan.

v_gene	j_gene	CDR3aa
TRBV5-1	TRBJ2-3	CASSWRGTASTDTQYF
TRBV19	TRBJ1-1	CASSVTGEGTEAFF
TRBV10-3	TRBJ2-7	CAISGGDRVNEQYF
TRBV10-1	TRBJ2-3	CASSSPGQENTDTQYF
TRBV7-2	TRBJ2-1	CASSYVVAGPTRPEQFF
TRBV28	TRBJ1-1	CASSPNREMNTEAFF
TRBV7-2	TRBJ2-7	CASSPYRTLYEQYF
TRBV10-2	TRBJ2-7	CASSEGRVKNEQYF
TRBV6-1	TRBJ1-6	CASSESTGAVVHF
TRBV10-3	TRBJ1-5	CAISETNLREQPQHF
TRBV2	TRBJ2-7	CASKDRVSSYEQYF
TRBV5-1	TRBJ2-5	CASSRTSAQETQYF
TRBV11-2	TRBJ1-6	CASSGGGAYNSPLHF
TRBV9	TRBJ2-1	CASSVGGTGSTYEQFF
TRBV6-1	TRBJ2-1	CASSVTGLGNEQFF
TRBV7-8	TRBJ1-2	CASSLLGQGVDGYTF
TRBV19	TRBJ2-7	CASTMGPGPYEQYF
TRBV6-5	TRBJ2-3	CASSYLRAGNTDTQYF
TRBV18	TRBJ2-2	CASSQGTGDTGELFF
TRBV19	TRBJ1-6	CASSMGRGADSPLHF
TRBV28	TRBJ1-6	CASSFRDYSPLHF
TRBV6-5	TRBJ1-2	CASSPIQGAGGYTF
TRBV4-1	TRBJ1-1	CASSQDVSLEAFF
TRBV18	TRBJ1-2	CASSPALTGGLNYGYTF
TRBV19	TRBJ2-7	CASRTGGGEQYF
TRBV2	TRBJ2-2	CASSEGHTGELFF
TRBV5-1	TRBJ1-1	CASSLDMTLYTEAFF
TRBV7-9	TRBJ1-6	CASSLTGGFINSPLHF
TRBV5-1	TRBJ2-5	CASSLFPGFQETQYF
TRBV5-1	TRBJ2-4	CASSQWTVRGIQYF
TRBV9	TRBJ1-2	CASSETGGRDYGYTF
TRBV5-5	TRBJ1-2	CASSLEGSSYGYTF
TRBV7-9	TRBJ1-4	CASSFGTGGRNEKLFF
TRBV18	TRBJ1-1	CASSPTGATEAFF
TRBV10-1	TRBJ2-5	CASSCYETQYF
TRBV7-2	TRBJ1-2	CASSSSSRDIYGYTF
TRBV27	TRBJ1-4	CASSRRTGEKLFF